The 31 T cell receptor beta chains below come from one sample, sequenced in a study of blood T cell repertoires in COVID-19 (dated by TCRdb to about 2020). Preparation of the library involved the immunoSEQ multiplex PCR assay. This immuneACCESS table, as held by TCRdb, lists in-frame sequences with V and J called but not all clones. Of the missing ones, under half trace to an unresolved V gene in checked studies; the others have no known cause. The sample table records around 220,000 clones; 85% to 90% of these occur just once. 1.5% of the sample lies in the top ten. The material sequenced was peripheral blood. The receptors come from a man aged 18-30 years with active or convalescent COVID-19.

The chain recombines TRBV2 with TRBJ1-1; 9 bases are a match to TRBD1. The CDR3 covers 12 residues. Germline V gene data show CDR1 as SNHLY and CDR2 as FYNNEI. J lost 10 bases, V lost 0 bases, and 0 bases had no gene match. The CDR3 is CASSEAGQGAFF. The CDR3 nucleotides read TGTGCCAGCAGTGAAGCGGGACAGGGAGCTTTCTTT.

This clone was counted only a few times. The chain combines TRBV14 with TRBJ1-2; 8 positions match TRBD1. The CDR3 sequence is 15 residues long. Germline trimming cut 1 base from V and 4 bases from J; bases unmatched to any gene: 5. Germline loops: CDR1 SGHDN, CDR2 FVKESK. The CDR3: CASSQAGQVIYGYTF. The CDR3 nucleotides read TGTGCCAGCAGCCAAGCGGGACAGGTCATCTATGGCTACACCTTC.

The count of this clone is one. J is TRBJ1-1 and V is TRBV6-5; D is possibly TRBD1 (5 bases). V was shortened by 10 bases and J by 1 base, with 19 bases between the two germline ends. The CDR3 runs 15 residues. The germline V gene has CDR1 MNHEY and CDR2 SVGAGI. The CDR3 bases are TGTGCCATATCACCCTGGGGGGGAGGGAACACTGAAGCTTTCTTT. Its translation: CAISPWGGGNTEAFF.

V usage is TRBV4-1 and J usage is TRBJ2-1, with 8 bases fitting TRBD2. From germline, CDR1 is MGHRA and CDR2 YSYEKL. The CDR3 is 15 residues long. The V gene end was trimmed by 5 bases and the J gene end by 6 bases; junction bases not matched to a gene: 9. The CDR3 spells CASSVSAGVANEQFF. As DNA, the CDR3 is TGCGCCAGCAGCGTATCAGCGGGAGTTGCCAATGAGCAGTTCTTC.

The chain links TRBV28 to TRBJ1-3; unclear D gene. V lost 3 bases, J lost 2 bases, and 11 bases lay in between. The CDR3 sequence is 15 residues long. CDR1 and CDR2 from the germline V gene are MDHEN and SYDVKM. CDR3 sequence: CASSFSGTAGNTIYF. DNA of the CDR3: TGTGCCAGCAGTTTTTCAGGAACGGCTGGAAACACCATATATTTT.

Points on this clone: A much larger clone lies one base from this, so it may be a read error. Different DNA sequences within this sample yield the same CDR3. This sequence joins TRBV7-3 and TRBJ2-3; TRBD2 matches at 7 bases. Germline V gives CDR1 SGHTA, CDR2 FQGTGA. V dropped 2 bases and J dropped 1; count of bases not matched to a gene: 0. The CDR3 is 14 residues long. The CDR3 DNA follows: TGTGCCAGCAGCTTACTAGCGGGCACAGATACGCAGTATTTT. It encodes CASSLLAGTDTQYF.

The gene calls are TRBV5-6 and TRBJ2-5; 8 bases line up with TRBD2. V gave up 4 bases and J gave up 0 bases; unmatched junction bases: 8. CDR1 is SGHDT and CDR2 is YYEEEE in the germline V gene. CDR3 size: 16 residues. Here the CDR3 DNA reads TGTGCCAGCAGCGGAATAGCGGGATCGTACCAAGAGACCCAGTACTTC. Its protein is CASSGIAGSYQETQYF.

The CDR3 here is CASSLAGDNYGYTF. The CDR3 DNA reads TGCGCCAGCAGCTTGGCAGGTGACAACTATGGCTACACCTTC. The rearrangement joins TRBV5-1 to TRBJ1-2, with unresolved D. Germline V gene sequence: CDR1 SGHRS, CDR2 YFSETQ. The CDR3 is made up of 14 amino acids. Trimming removed 0 bases from V and 2 bases from J, with 8 bases in between.

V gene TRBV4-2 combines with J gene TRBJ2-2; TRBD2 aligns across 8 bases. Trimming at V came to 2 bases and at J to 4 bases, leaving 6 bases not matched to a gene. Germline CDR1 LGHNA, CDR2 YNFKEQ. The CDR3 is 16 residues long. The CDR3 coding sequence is TGTGCCAGCAGCCAACTGCTAGCGGGCCTCACCGGGGAGCTGTTTTTT. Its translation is CASSQLLAGLTGELFF.

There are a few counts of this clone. The CDR3 sequence is CASSFERGAFF. The CDR3 DNA sequence: TGTGCCAGCAGTTTTGAACGGGGAGCTTTCTTT. This chain uses TRBV6-4 with TRBJ1-1; D call uncertain. CDR1 is MRHNA, CDR2 SNTAGT, per germline. The V end lost 5 bases, the J end lost 10 bases, and 11 bases lay between the germline ends. The CDR3 consists of 11 residues.

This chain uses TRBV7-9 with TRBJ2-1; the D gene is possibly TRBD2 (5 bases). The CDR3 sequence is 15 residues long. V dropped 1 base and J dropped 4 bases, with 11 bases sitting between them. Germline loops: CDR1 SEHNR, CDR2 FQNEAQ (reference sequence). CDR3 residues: CASSLGFPGYNEQFF. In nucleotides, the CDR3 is TGTGCCAGCAGCTTAGGGTTCCCGGGGTACAATGAGCAGTTCTTC.

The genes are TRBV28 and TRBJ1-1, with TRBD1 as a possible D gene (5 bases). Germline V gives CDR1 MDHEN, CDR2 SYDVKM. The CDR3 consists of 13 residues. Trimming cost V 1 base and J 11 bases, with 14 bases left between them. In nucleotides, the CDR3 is TGTGCCAGCAGTTTATCTGGCGGGGCGAGGGCTTTCTTT. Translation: CASSLSGGARAFF.

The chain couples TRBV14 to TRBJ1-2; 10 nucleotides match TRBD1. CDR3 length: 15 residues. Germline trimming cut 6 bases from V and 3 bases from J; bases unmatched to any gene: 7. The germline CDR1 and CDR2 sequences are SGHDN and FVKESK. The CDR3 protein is CASSGGTGADYGYTF. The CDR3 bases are TGTGCCAGCAGTGGTGGGACAGGGGCGGACTATGGCTACACCTTC.

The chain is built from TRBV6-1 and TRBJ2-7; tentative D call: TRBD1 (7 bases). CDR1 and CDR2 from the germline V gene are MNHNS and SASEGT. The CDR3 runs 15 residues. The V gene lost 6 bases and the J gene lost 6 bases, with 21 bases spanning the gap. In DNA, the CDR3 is TGTGCCAGCAGGGCCCTACAGGGGAGGTTCGGCGAGCAGTACTTC. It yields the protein CASRALQGRFGEQYF.

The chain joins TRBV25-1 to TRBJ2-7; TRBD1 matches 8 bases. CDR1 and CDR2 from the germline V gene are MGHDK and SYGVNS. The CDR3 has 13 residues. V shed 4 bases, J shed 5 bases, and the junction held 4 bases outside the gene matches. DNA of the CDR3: TGTGCCAGCAGTGGGACAGGGTACCACGAGCAGTACTTC. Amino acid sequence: CASSGTGYHEQYF.

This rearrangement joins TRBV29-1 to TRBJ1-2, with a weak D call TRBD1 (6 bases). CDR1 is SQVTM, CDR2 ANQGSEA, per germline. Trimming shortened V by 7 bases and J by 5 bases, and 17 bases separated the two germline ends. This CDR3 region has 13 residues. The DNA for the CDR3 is TGCAGCGCCGAGGGTGGACAGAATTATGGCTACACCTTC. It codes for CSAEGGQNYGYTF.

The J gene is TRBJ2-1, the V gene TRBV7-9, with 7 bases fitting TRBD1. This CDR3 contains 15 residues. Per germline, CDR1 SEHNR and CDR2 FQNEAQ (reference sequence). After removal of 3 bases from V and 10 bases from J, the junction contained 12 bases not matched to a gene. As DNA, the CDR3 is TGTGCCAGCAGCTTGACAGGGTTTAGTCTAGGAGAGCAGTTCTTC. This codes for CASSLTGFSLGEQFF.

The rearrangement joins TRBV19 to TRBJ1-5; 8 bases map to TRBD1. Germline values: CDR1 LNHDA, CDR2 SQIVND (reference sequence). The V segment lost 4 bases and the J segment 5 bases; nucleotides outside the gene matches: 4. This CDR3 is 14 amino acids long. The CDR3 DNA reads TGTGCCAGTAGTACTCAGGGGGCGTATCAGCCCCAGCATTTT. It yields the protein CASSTQGAYQPQHF.

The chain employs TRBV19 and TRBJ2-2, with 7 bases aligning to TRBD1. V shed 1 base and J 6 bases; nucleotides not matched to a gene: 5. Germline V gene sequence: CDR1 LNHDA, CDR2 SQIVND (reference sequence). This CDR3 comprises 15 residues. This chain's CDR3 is CASSIGDRVPGELFF. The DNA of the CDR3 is TGTGCCAGTAGTATAGGAGACAGGGTCCCCGGGGAGCTGTTTTTT. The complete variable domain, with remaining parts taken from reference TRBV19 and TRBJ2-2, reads DGGITQSPKYLFRKEGQNVTLSCEQNLNHDAMYWYRQDPGQGLRLIYYSQIVNDFQKGDIAEGYSVSREKKESFPLTVTSAQKNPTAFYLCASSIGDRVPGELFFGEGSRLTVL.

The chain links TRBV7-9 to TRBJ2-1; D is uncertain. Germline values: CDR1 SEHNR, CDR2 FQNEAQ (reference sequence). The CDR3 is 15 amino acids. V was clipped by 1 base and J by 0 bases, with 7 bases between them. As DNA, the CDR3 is TGTGCCAGCAGCTTAGGCGAGTCCTCCTACAATGAGCAGTTCTTC. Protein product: CASSLGESSYNEQFF.

CDR3 bases: TGTGCCAGCAGCCAAGAAATGGCACGACTAGTATACAATGAGCAGTTCTTC. It encodes CASSQEMARLVYNEQFF. The chain carries TRBV4-2 and TRBJ2-1; D might be TRBD2 (6 bases). Germline values: CDR1 LGHNA, CDR2 YNFKEQ. The germline V and J ends were trimmed by 0 bases and 4 bases, with 16 bases remaining between them. The CDR3 is 17 amino acids.

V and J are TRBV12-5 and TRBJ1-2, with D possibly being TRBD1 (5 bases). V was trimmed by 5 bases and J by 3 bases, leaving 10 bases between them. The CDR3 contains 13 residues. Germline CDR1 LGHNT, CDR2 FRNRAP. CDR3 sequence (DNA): TGTGCTAGTGGTCCCCCGGGGGACTATGGCTACACCTTC. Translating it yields CASGPPGDYGYTF.

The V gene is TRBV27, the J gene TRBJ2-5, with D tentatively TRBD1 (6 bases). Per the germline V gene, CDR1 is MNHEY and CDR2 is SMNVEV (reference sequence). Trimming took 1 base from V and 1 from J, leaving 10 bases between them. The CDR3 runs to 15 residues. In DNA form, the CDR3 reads TGTGCCAGCAGTTTATTTCAGGGGTCCCAAGAGACCCAGTACTTC. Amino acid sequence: CASSLFQGSQETQYF.

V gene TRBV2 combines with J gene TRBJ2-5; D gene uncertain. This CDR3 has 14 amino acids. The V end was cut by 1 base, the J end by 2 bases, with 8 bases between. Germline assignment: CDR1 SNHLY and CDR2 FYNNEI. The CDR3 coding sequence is TGTGCCAGCAGTGAAGAGGCAGGTCAAGAGACCCAGTACTTC. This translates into CASSEEAGQETQYF.

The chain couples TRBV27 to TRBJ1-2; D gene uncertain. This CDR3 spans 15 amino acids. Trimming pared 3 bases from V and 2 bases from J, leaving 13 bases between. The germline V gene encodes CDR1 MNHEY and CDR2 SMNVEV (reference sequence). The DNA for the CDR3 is TGTGCCAGCAGTTTTTCGCGGGGTAGAAACTATGGCTACACCTTC. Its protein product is CASSFSRGRNYGYTF.

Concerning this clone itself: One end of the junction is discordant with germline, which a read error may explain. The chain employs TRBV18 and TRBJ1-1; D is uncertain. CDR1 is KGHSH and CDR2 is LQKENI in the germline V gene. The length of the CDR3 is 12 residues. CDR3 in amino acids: CASSPPNSEAFF. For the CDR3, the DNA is TGTGCCAGCTCACCACCGAACAGTGAAGCTTTCTTT.

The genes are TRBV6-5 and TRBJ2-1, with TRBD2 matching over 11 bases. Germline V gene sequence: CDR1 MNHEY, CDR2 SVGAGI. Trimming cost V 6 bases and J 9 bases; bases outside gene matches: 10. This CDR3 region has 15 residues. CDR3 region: CASRRLAGGSSEQFF. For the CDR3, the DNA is TGTGCCAGCAGACGCCTAGCGGGAGGTTCCAGTGAGCAGTTCTTC.

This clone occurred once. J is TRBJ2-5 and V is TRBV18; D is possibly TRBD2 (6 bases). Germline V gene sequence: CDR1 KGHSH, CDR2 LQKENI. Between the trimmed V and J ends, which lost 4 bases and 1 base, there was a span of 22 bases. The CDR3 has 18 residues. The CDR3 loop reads CASSLNLMTLALQETQYF. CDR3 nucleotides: TGTGCCAGCTCACTAAACTTGATGACACTAGCTCTCCAAGAGACCCAGTACTTC.

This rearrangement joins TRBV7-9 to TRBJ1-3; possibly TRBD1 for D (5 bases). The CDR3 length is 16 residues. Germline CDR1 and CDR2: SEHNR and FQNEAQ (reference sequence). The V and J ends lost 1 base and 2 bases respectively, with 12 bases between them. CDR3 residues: CASSLVRGMPGNTIYF. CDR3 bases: TGTGCCAGCAGCTTAGTGCGGGGGATGCCTGGAAACACCATATATTTT.

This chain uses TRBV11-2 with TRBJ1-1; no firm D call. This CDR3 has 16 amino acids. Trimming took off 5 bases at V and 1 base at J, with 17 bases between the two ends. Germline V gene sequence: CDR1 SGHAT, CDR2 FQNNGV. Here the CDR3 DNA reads TGTGCCAGCAGCCAACGCGCCGGACTCGAGAACACTGAAGCTTTCTTT. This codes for CASSQRAGLENTEAFF. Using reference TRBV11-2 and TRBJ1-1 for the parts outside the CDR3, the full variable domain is EAGVAQSPRYKIIEKRQSVAFWCNPISGHATLYWYQQILGQGPKLLIQFQNNGVVDDSQLPKDRFSAERLKGVDSTLKIQPAKLEDSAVYLCASSQRAGLENTEAFFGQGTRLTVV.

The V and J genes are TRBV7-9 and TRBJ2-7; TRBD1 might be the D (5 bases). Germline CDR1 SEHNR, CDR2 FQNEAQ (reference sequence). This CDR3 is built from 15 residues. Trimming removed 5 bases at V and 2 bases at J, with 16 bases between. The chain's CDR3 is CASSPIAQGAYEQYF. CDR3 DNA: TGTGCCAGCAGCCCAATTGCGCAGGGTGCCTACGAGCAGTACTTC.